This T cell receptor beta chain emerged from a study of Tregs in tolerant kidney transplant recipients. The CDR3 is 15 residues long. The ends lost 6 bases at V and 7 bases at J; junction bases unmatched: 11. This table comes from immunoSEQ multiplex PCR, and its TCRdb copy is limited to in-frame clones, with some not included. The sample lists 15,000 or so clones, around 49% occurring once. CFSE-labeled recipient PBMCs were cultured roughly 6 days with irradiated graft donor PBMCs, then FACS-sorted. The table lists this clone with a few counts. Its specificity is unknown. Findings and limits, study-wide: The most relevant donor-specific Treg TCRbeta repertoire apparently came from expansion with activated donor B cells. In tolerant patients, donor-specific Tregs outgrew total Tregs, suggesting antigen-driven expansion. Biological reproducibility was not directly addressed, but technical replication error appeared minimal. Some patients' samples used different primers over time, so nucleotide sequences weren't comparable.

This specimen consisted of CD4+ T cells from blood cultured with allogeneic cells, obtained before the transplant. The V call is TRBV23-1, the J call TRBJ2-1, with 8 bases lining up with TRBD2. TRBV23-1 is reported as an ORF; its role is uncertain. The TCR sequence derives from a human patient who received a combined kidney and bone marrow transplant. The CDR3 sequence: CASSPRAGGENEQFF. DNA of the CDR3: TGCGCCAGCAGCCCAAGGGCGGGAGGAGAGAATGAGCAGTTCTTC.